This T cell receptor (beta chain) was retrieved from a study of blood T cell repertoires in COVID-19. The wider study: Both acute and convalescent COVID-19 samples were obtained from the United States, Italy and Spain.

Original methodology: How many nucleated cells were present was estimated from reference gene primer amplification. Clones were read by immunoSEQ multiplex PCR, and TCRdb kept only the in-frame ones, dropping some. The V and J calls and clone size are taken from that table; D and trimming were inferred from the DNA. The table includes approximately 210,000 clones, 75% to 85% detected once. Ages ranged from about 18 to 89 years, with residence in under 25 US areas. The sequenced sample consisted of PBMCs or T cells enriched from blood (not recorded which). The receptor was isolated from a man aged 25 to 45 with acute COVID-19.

In DNA, the CDR3 is TGCGCCAGCAGCTTGGTCGGGACAGGGGGCTTCGAGCAGTACTTC. Translated: CASSLVGTGGFEQYF. V and J are TRBV5-1 and TRBJ2-7, with TRBD1 identical over 12 bases. The length of the CDR3 is 15 residues. The germline V gene encodes CDR1 SGHRS and CDR2 YFSETQ. With 0 bases clipped from V and 6 bases from J, the junction kept 4 bases outside the gene matches.